This entry features one T cell receptor beta chain sequence. Its specificity is not known. The data were obtained in a study of cytomegalovirus exposure and HLA in healthy donors. PCR employed 60 Vbeta and 13 Jbeta primers. Only in-frame clones appear in the TCRdb table, and some are missing; sequencing was by immunoSEQ multiplex PCR. The table shows about 96,000 clones, with around 74% occurring only once. Deletions cut 2 bases from V and 8 bases from J, with 13 bases between. In germline, CDR1 is SGHRS, CDR2 YFSETQ. This CDR3 is built from 13 residues. Study results and caveats: In a later analysis, TCR beta V- and J-gene trimming was associated with a missense DCLRE1C variant. Rates of TCR association differed by HLA locus in a later analysis, with DRB1 highest and HLA-C lowest. In a later analysis, at a false discovery rate of 0.05, 16,951 TCR beta sequences were associated with HLA alleles.

Donors were nominally healthy when sampled, though unrecorded immune exposures were likely. The material sequenced was PBMCs. The clonotype was recovered from a female donor in good health and CMV-seropositive. This sequence joins TRBV5-1 and TRBJ1-1; no clear D gene. The CDR3 DNA reads TGCGCCAGCAGCTTTTCTGCGGATGGGGAAGCTTTCTTT. It translates to CASSFSADGEAFF.